This entry is about one T cell receptor (beta chain). The repertoire was sequenced with immunoSEQ multiplex PCR; TCRdb's copy has only in-frame clones and lacks some. The sample includes over 110,000 clones, 88% of them seen just once. The data originate from a study of blood T cell repertoires in COVID-19. Study details: Sources were T cells, B-cell-depleted T cells, or PBMCs; the material itself was cDNA or gDNA.

The CDR3 totals 16 residues. V shed 0 bases and J 6 bases; nucleotides not matched to a gene: 11. Germline V gives CDR1 MGHRA, CDR2 YSYEKL. The sequence came from a human donor in a cohort sampled during active COVID-19. Specimen: peripheral blood. The chain links TRBV4-1 to TRBJ2-7; 7 bases fit TRBD1. DNA for the CDR3: TGCGCCAGCAGCCAAGATACGGGACAGAAAAGGGGCGAGCAGTACTTC. It codes for CASSQDTGQKRGEQYF.